The rows below give T cell receptor beta chains drawn from one sample of a study of Ad26.COV2.S vaccination and SARS-CoV-2 variants. Profiled with immunoSEQ multiplex PCR; TCRdb holds only in-frame clones, not every one. Among around 450,000 clones listed, around 87% were seen once. The sample was peripheral blood, taken in a trial of Ad26.COV2.S vaccine versus placebo. The source of these receptors is a person between 18 and 65 years old who received the Ad26.COV2.S COVID-19 vaccine or a placebo. Each CDR3 is given with its conserved first and last residue. A D gene is named only where the DNA matches it firmly. Clone sizes are given selectively: once, few, many, or a class where the clone is expanded.

V gene: TRBV5-1
clone size: -
D gene: -
J gene: TRBJ2-7
CDR3 DNA: TGCGCCAGCAGCTTGGCTGGGTGGGTCGGGAAAACCCACTACGAGCAGTACTTC
CDR3 protein: CASSLAGWVGKTHYEQYF

V gene: TRBV4-2
clone size: -
D gene: -
J gene: TRBJ2-7
CDR3 DNA: TGTGCCAGCAGCCAAGCACAGAACTACGAGCAGTACTTC
CDR3 protein: CASSQAQNYEQYF

V gene: TRBV28
clone size: -
D gene: -
J gene: TRBJ1-5
CDR3 DNA: TGTGCCAGCAGTTTAATTTCCCCCTGGGTTCAGGCCAGCAATCAGCCCCAGCATTTT
CDR3 protein: CASSLISPWVQASNQPQHF

V gene: TRBV10-3
clone size: once
D gene: TRBD2
J gene: TRBJ2-3
CDR3 DNA: TGTGCCATCAGGGGGTCGCGGGGGACAGATACGCAGTATTTT
CDR3 protein: CAIRGSRGTDTQYF

V gene: TRBV28
clone size: once
D gene: TRBD1
J gene: TRBJ1-2
CDR3 DNA: TGTGCCAGCAGTCCTTCGACAGGGGAAGTCTATGGCTACACCTTC
CDR3 protein: CASSPSTGEVYGYTF

V gene: TRBV5-8
clone size: -
D gene: TRBD1
J gene: TRBJ2-5
CDR3 DNA: TGTGCCAGCCTAGGGGGACAGGGCGTCCGAGAGACCCAGTACTTC
CDR3 protein: CASLGGQGVRETQYF

V gene: TRBV4-1
clone size: -
D gene: -
J gene: TRBJ2-7
CDR3 DNA: TGCGCCAGCAGCCAAACGATTGATACCACCTCCTACGAGCAGTACTTC
CDR3 protein: CASSQTIDTTSYEQYF

V gene: TRBV6-5
clone size: -
D gene: -
J gene: TRBJ2-5
CDR3 DNA: TGTGCCAGCAGGCCTTTGTCTCGGATTCAAGAGACCCAGTACTTC
CDR3 protein: CASRPLSRIQETQYF

V gene: TRBV27
clone size: -
D gene: TRBD1
J gene: TRBJ1-6
CDR3 DNA: TGTGCCAGCAGTTTATCGGGACAGGGCCTGAGGCCACCCCTCCACTTT
CDR3 protein: CASSLSGQGLRPPLHF

V gene: TRBV7-3
clone size: -
D gene: TRBD2
J gene: TRBJ2-1
CDR3 DNA: TGTGCCAGCAGCTTAGCCCCGGGACTAGCGGGCGACAATGAGCAGTTCTTC
CDR3 protein: CASSLAPGLAGDNEQFF

V gene: TRBV2
clone size: -
D gene: -
J gene: TRBJ1-6
CDR3 DNA: TGTGCCAGCAGTGAAGCAGGGGGTTATAATTCACCCCTCCACTTT
CDR3 protein: CASSEAGGYNSPLHF

V gene: TRBV3-1/TRBV3-2
clone size: -
D gene: -
J gene: TRBJ2-1
CDR3 DNA: TGTGCCAGCAGCCAAGATCCTTTAAATCGGGGCAGGGGTGGACAAAAATTCTTC
CDR3 protein: CASSQDPLNRGRGGQKFF

V gene: TRBV18
clone size: -
D gene: -
J gene: TRBJ1-1
CDR3 DNA: TGTGCCAGCTCACCACAGGGTTCTCTGGGTGAAGCTTTCTTT
CDR3 protein: CASSPQGSLGEAFF

V gene: TRBV4-3
clone size: -
D gene: TRBD1
J gene: TRBJ1-2
CDR3 DNA: TGCGCCAGCAGCCAAGTCACAGGGGGCAGGGATGGCTACACCTTC
CDR3 protein: CASSQVTGGRDGYTF

V gene: TRBV5-8
clone size: -
D gene: -
J gene: TRBJ1-2
CDR3 DNA: TGTGCCAGCAGCCTACCACAGAACTATGGCTACACCTTC
CDR3 protein: CASSLPQNYGYTF

V gene: TRBV2
clone size: few
D gene: -
J gene: TRBJ1-4
CDR3 DNA: TGTGCCAGCAGTTTTAATGAAAAACTGTTTTTT
CDR3 protein: CASSFNEKLFF

V gene: TRBV2
clone size: -
D gene: -
J gene: TRBJ1-2
CDR3 DNA: TGTGCCAGCAGTGCCTCCCGGGACCGCCGGCATGGCTACACCTTC
CDR3 protein: CASSASRDRRHGYTF

V gene: TRBV4-1
clone size: once
D gene: TRBD2
J gene: TRBJ2-4
CDR3 DNA: TGCGCCAGCAGCCCCACTAGCGTGGGCAAAAACATTCAGTACTTC
CDR3 protein: CASSPTSVGKNIQYF

V gene: TRBV27
clone size: -
D gene: TRBD1
J gene: TRBJ1-6
CDR3 DNA: TGTGCCAGCAGTGACCCGGGACAGGGTCCCGTGCATTCACCCCTCCACTTT
CDR3 protein: CASSDPGQGPVHSPLHF

V gene: TRBV19
clone size: -
D gene: -
J gene: TRBJ2-7
CDR3 DNA: TGTGCCAGTAGTATGCTGGGGCTCGGTCCTTACGAGCAGTACTTC
CDR3 protein: CASSMLGLGPYEQYF

V gene: TRBV9
clone size: -
D gene: -
J gene: TRBJ1-4
CDR3 DNA: TGTGCCAGCAGCGAGGGAGGGGCAACTAATGAAAAACTGTTTTTT
CDR3 protein: CASSEGGATNEKLFF

V gene: TRBV6-5
clone size: -
D gene: -
J gene: TRBJ2-5
CDR3 DNA: TGTGCCAGCAGCCGAACAGGTTTGGAGACCCAGTACTTC
CDR3 protein: CASSRTGLETQYF

V gene: TRBV7-6
clone size: once
D gene: TRBD1
J gene: TRBJ1-1
CDR3 DNA: TGTGCCAGCAGCTCCAGGGACAGCATGAACACTGAAGCTTTCTTT
CDR3 protein: CASSSRDSMNTEAFF

V gene: TRBV3-1/TRBV3-2
clone size: -
D gene: -
J gene: TRBJ1-4
CDR3 DNA: TGTGCCAGCAGCCAAGGGGGGGCGGCTAATGAAAAACTGTTTTTT
CDR3 protein: CASSQGGAANEKLFF

V gene: TRBV24-1
clone size: -
D gene: -
J gene: TRBJ2-3
CDR3 DNA: TGTGCCACCGCGGAGCCACAGGGTACAGATACGCAGTATTTT
CDR3 protein: CATAEPQGTDTQYF

V gene: TRBV19
clone size: few
D gene: TRBD2
J gene: TRBJ2-7
CDR3 DNA: TGTGCCAGTAGCCCACGGGACCCGGGAGGCGAGCAGTACTTC
CDR3 protein: CASSPRDPGGEQYF

V gene: TRBV11-2
clone size: once
D gene: -
J gene: TRBJ1-1
CDR3 DNA: TGTGCCAGCCTCTACACGGGGGCGGGGGAAGCTTTCTTT
CDR3 protein: CASLYTGAGEAFF

V gene: TRBV5-1
clone size: -
D gene: TRBD1
J gene: TRBJ1-2
CDR3 DNA: TGCGCCAGCAGCTTGTCACAGGGGATAGGGGGCTACACCTTC
CDR3 protein: CASSLSQGIGGYTF

V gene: TRBV6-5
clone size: -
D gene: -
J gene: TRBJ1-1
CDR3 DNA: TGTGCCAGCAGGGCCCAGGGCGGGGGCACTGAAGCTTTCTTT
CDR3 protein: CASRAQGGGTEAFF

V gene: TRBV6-4
clone size: -
D gene: TRBD1
J gene: TRBJ1-1
CDR3 DNA: TGTGCCAGCAGTCCCGGACAGGCGAACACTGAAGCTTTCTTT
CDR3 protein: CASSPGQANTEAFF